This is a list of T cell receptor beta chains from one sample in a study of T cells in Graves' hyperthyroidism and ophthalmopathy. In TCRdb, the multiplex PCR reads were re-called with MiXCR into one record per CDR3 protein. The table includes hundreds of thousands of distinct CDR3 sequences, around 13% detected once. The source material was blood. These receptors were obtained from a young woman with Graves' hyperthyroidism. Both conserved end residues are trimmed from each CDR3. The D gene is left open where the match is weak.

TRBV6-1 | TRBD1 | 11 | ASSDGQGMRQY
TRBV13 | NA | 12 | ASSFRSEGTEAF
TRBV28 | NA | 10 | ACEGGGGELF
TRBV30 | TRBD2 | 13 | AWSVLGRAYNEQF
TRBV20-1 | TRBD2 | 10 | KSGGEEVEQF
TRBV6-4 | TRBD1 | 16 | ASSDSGTGGLSNEKLF
TRBV12-3/TRBV12-4 | NA | 11 | ASSPNDGYEQY
TRBV6-1 | NA | 14 | ASSPGQRRSTDTQY
TRBV20-1 | NA | 11 | SAPGPSSYEQY
TRBV30 | NA | 12 | ATRGSRRLYAYT
TRBV2 | TRBD2 | 13 | ASSQLAGGRNEQF
TRBV11-1 | TRBD1 | 13 | ASRPGTGVSYEQY
TRBV29-1 | TRBD2 | 12 | SGARLAGYNEQF
TRBV6-1 | TRBD2 | 13 | ASSSGLATTGELF
TRBV12-5 | TRBD2 | 13 | ASGLGAGVGYEQY
TRBV19 | NA | 12 | ASSRGGFTDTQY
TRBV11-3 | NA | 12 | ASSPGAGSYEQF
TRBV6-2/TRBV6-3 | NA | 13 | ASNQGGVANYGYT
TRBV11-2 | NA | 13 | ASSSEGPSYNEQF
TRBV7-9 | NA | 16 | ASSLGGEFGVGNQPQH
TRBV10-3 | TRBD1 | 14 | AISDIGQESSYEQY
TRBV18 | NA | 11 | ASSPAKDSPLH
TRBV11-2 | TRBD1 | 12 | ASTSRDRGGEQY
TRBV25-1 | NA | 11 | ASTAVPFGGYT
TRBV12-3/TRBV12-4 | TRBD1 | 12 | ASGLTGGNTEAF
TRBV28 | TRBD1 | 12 | ASRRNRGFYGYT
TRBV28 | TRBD2 | 9 | AGGDYNEQF
TRBV5-4 | NA | 12 | ASSSQGTWGRYT
TRBV5-1 | NA | 14 | ASSLGPRLTTDTQY
TRBV19 | NA | 14 | ASSIGRGNSYNEQF
TRBV20-1 | NA | 14 | SARPGRKGRTYEQY
TRBV29-1 | NA | 9 | SAQDTGELF
TRBV7-2 | NA | 15 | ASSSPSLGGPYNEQF
TRBV3-1 | NA | 11 | ASSRDRTDTQY
TRBV27 | NA | 13 | ASSLSNSGAYGYT
TRBV11-1 | TRBD1 | 11 | ASSAGTVLEQY
TRBV19 | TRBD2 | 18 | ASSEPWGSGKGDSYNEQF
TRBV5-1 | NA | 14 | ASSLNEGRGGTEAF
TRBV7-8 | NA | 11 | ASSLAVSDTQY
TRBV19 | NA | 13 | ASSIDTSTFYGYT